These 27 T cell receptor beta chains share one sample of origin, sequenced in a study of cytomegalovirus exposure and HLA in healthy donors. The PCR had 60 Vbeta and 13 Jbeta primers. Only in-frame clones appear in the TCRdb table, and some are missing; sequencing was by immunoSEQ multiplex PCR. The sample includes roughly 60,000 clones, approximately 75% of them seen just once. Sequenced: PBMCs. The receptors were gathered from a woman in her forties in good health and CMV-seropositive.

This rearrangement joins TRBV7-6 to TRBJ2-1, with TRBD1 identical over 7 bases. After removal of 5 bases from V and 5 bases from J, the junction contained 15 bases not matched to a gene. The CDR3 length is 17 residues. From germline, CDR1 is SGHVS and CDR2 FNYEAQ. CDR3 protein: CASSPARVDRVDNEQFF. CDR3 DNA sequence: TGTGCCAGCAGCCCCGCGAGGGTCGACAGGGTAGACAATGAGCAGTTCTTC.

The J gene is TRBJ2-5, the V gene TRBV5-1; 10 nucleotides match TRBD2. This CDR3 is 14 amino acids long. The germline V gene has CDR1 SGHRS and CDR2 YFSETQ. The J segment lost 10 bases and the V segment lost 0 bases, leaving 6 bases of the junction unmatched. The CDR3 reads CASSLDVSGGHQYF. CDR3 DNA: TGCGCCAGCAGCTTGGATGTTAGCGGGGGGCACCAGTACTTC.

This CDR3 reads CASSLVRGQNTEAFF. CDR3 DNA: TGCGCCAGCAGCTTGGTAAGGGGACAGAACACTGAAGCTTTCTTT. The chain has TRBV5-1 and TRBJ1-1; the D gene is possibly TRBD1 (6 bases). Germline V gene data show CDR1 as SGHRS and CDR2 as YFSETQ. The length of the CDR3 is 15 residues. V was clipped by 0 bases and J by 1 base, with 10 bases between them.

V gene TRBV6-1 combines with J gene TRBJ1-1; D not resolved. The germline V gene has CDR1 MNHNS and CDR2 SASEGT. The CDR3 covers 14 residues. V shed 2 bases and J shed 3 bases, with 10 bases lying between them. The CDR3 sequence: CASSEKSGYTEAFF. The CDR3 DNA follows: TGTGCCAGCAGTGAAAAATCGGGTTACACTGAAGCTTTCTTT.

The CDR3 DNA is TGTGCCAGCTCCATGGGTCTCTATCGGGGTAACACTGAAGCTTTCTTT. Amino acid sequence: CASSMGLYRGNTEAFF. The gene calls are TRBV18 and TRBJ1-1; D not certain. This CDR3 spans 16 amino acids. Germline CDR1 is KGHSH and CDR2 is LQKENI. Trimming shortened V by 6 bases and J by 2 bases, and 19 bases separated the two germline ends.

The chain combines TRBV14 with TRBJ2-5, with D possibly matching TRBD2 (7 bases). The J call may be incorrect, as the DNA end agrees better with TRBJ2-7. Germline CDR1 and CDR2: SGHDN and FVKESK. This CDR3 has 15 residues. The CDR3 spells CASSPLGGASYEQYF. The DNA of the CDR3 is TGTGCCAGCAGCCCGCTGGGGGGGGCCTCCTACGAGCAGTACTTC.

In its sample, this clone was seen a few times. This sequence joins TRBV6-5 and TRBJ1-2; D ambiguous. Germline V gene sequence: CDR1 MNHEY, CDR2 SVGAGI. The CDR3 sequence is 13 residues long. The germline V and J ends were trimmed by 6 bases and 4 bases, with 12 bases remaining between them. CDR3 amino acids: CASRDKLGYGYTF. The DNA for the CDR3 is TGTGCCAGCAGAGACAAACTGGGCTATGGCTACACCTTC.

This chain connects TRBV7-2 to TRBJ2-5; 9 bases map to TRBD1. The CDR3 spans 14 residues. CDR1 and CDR2 from the germline V gene are SGHTA and FQGNSA. V trimming: 5 bases; J trimming: 2 bases; junction bases outside the gene matches: 3. In DNA form, the CDR3 reads TGTGCCAGCAGCATGGGACAGGGACAAGAGACCCAGTACTTC. Its translation is CASSMGQGQETQYF.

This chain joins TRBV19 and TRBJ1-1; 7 bases map to TRBD1. The length of the CDR3 is 15 residues. Germline V gene data show CDR1 as LNHDA and CDR2 as SQIVND (reference sequence). The ends lost 3 bases at V and 0 bases at J; junction bases unmatched: 4. CDR3 region: CASSIPGQMNTEAFF. The DNA for the CDR3 is TGTGCCAGTAGTATTCCGGGACAGATGAACACTGAAGCTTTCTTT.

V is TRBV4-1 and J is TRBJ1-2, with 9 bases lining up with TRBD1. The V gene end was trimmed by 5 bases and the J gene end by 5 bases; junction bases not matched to a gene: 6. CDR3 length: 14 amino acids. The germline gives CDR1 MGHRA, CDR2 YSYEKL. The CDR3 loop is CASSADRGVYGYTF. The CDR3 nucleotides are TGCGCCAGCAGCGCCGACAGGGGGGTATATGGCTACACCTTC.

The CDR3 DNA is TGTGCCAGCAGCGTGCAGGGGGGCAATAGTGAAAAACTGTTTTTT. Protein: CASSVQGGNSEKLFF. V usage is TRBV5-4 and J usage is TRBJ1-4, with 7 bases fitting TRBD1. This CDR3 is 15 amino acids long. CDR1 and CDR2 from the germline V gene are SGHNT and YYREEE (reference sequence). The trim removed 4 bases at V and 7 bases at J, leaving 10 bases unmatched.

V usage is TRBV2 and J usage is TRBJ2-3; 16 bases match TRBD2. V was clipped by 3 bases and J by 1 base; unmatched bases: 4. Looked up from germline, CDR1 is SNHLY and CDR2 is FYNNEI. The CDR3 runs to 18 residues. The CDR3 bases are TGTGCCAGCAGTGATGGGGGACTAGCGGGGGGGGGCACAGATACGCAGTATTTT. It specifies CASSDGGLAGGGTDTQYF.

The genes are TRBV30 and TRBJ1-4; TRBD1 might be the D (5 bases). Germline V gene data show CDR1 as GTSNPN and CDR2 as SVGIG (reference sequence). Trimming pared 3 bases from V and 8 bases from J, leaving 13 bases between. The CDR3 extends over 13 amino acids. DNA for the CDR3: TGTGCCTGGAGCCCAGGGATTTGGGAAAAACTGTTTTTT. As protein: CAWSPGIWEKLFF.

The chain has TRBV18 and TRBJ2-3; 7 bases are a match to TRBD1. The CDR3 has 15 amino acids. Losses at the gene ends were 4 bases for V and 6 bases for J; bases not matched to a gene: 10. CDR1 is KGHSH and CDR2 is LQKENI in the germline V gene. CDR3: CASSLVRQGTDTQYF. The DNA for the CDR3 is TGTGCCAGCTCACTCGTAAGACAGGGAACCGATACGCAGTATTTT.

The J gene is TRBJ1-5, the V gene TRBV11-2, with 12 bases lining up with TRBD1. Germline V gene data show CDR1 as SGHAT and CDR2 as FQNNGV. CDR3 length: 18 residues. V trimming: 3 bases; J trimming: 3 bases; junction bases outside the gene matches: 9. For the CDR3, the DNA is TGTGCCAGCAGCTTGGGACAGGGGGCTGGGCGAGTCAATCAGCCCCAGCATTTT. This translates into CASSLGQGAGRVNQPQHF.

The genes are TRBV6-1 and TRBJ1-1; no clear D. This CDR3 is 15 amino acids long. With 1 base removed from V and 5 bases from J, the gap between germline ends came to 14 bases. CDR1 is MNHNS, CDR2 SASEGT, per germline. In DNA form, the CDR3 reads TGTGCCAGCAGTGAAGTTGTTGAAGCGCATACTGAAGCTTTCTTT. It translates to CASSEVVEAHTEAFF.

DNA for the CDR3: TGTGCCTGGAGTGTACCTTTTTTAGGGACAGGCCATACCTACGAGCAGTACTTC. As protein: CAWSVPFLGTGHTYEQYF. The genes are TRBV30 and TRBJ2-7; 8 bases agree with TRBD1. V shed 0 bases, J shed 2 bases, and the junction held 15 bases outside the gene matches. Germline V gene lookup returns CDR1 GTSNPN and CDR2 SVGIG (reference sequence). There are 18 residues in the CDR3. The variable domain in full, with the rest retrieved from reference TRBV30 and TRBJ2-7, is SQTIHQWPATLVQPVGSPLSLECTVEGTSNPNLYWYRQAAGRGLQLLFYSVGIGQISSEVPQNLSASRPQDRQFILSSKKLLLSDSGFYLCAWSVPFLGTGHTYEQYFGPGTRLTVT.

The rearrangement links TRBV12-5 to TRBJ2-1, with D perhaps matching TRBD2 (7 bases). Germline lookup yields CDR1 LGHNT and CDR2 FRNRAP. This CDR3 comprises 14 residues. V lost 1 base to trimming and J lost 8 bases, with 12 bases between them. The CDR3 spells CASGLAGGRDEQFF. The CDR3, as DNA: TGTGCTAGTGGTTTGGCGGGGGGCCGGGATGAGCAGTTCTTC.

The chain has TRBV4-3 and TRBJ2-3; 9 nucleotides agree with TRBD2. The CDR3 extends over 18 amino acids. Trimming removed 0 bases from V and 0 bases from J; junction bases left unmatched: 7. The V gene's germline CDR1 is LGHNA and CDR2 YSLEER. CDR3 sequence reads: CASSQDPSREGSTDTQYF. In DNA, the CDR3 is TGCGCCAGCAGCCAAGATCCGTCGCGGGAGGGGAGCACAGATACGCAGTATTTT.

The chain couples TRBV25-1 to TRBJ2-6, with D unclear. Trimming stripped 10 bases from V and 0 bases from J, with 13 bases between. From germline, CDR1 is MGHDK and CDR2 SYGVNS. The CDR3 covers 15 residues. CDR3 DNA: TGTGCCACCGGAAGAACAGTCTCTGGGGCCAACGTCCTGACTTTC. Its translation is CATGRTVSGANVLTF.

This clone appeared once. This rearrangement joins TRBV27 to TRBJ1-5; 7 nucleotides match TRBD1. Germline loops: CDR1 MNHEY, CDR2 SMNVEV (reference sequence). Trimming took 5 bases from V and 3 from J; bases not matched to a gene: 1. This CDR3 contains 13 residues. The CDR3 reads CASSRGHNQPQHF. The CDR3 DNA follows: TGTGCCAGCAGTAGGGGGCACAATCAGCCCCAGCATTTT.

This clone has more than one count but fewer than ten. The chain combines TRBV27 with TRBJ1-4; a possible D gene is TRBD1 (5 bases). The length of the CDR3 is 14 residues. V dropped 10 bases and J dropped 0 bases, with 12 bases sitting between them. From germline, CDR1 is MNHEY and CDR2 SMNVEV (reference sequence). Here the CDR3 reads CATRGDATNEKLFF. Written as DNA, the CDR3 is TGTGCCACCCGGGGGGATGCAACTAATGAAAAACTGTTTTTT.

The V call is TRBV7-9, the J call TRBJ1-2; tentative D call: TRBD1 (6 bases). The germline gives CDR1 SEHNR, CDR2 FQNEAQ (reference sequence). This CDR3 comprises 17 residues. The CDR3 here is CSSSRGQLDGGLFGYTF. In nucleotides, the CDR3 is TGTTCCTCAAGTCGGGGACAATTGGACGGCGGCCTCTTTGGCTACACCTTC.

The J gene is TRBJ2-3, the V gene TRBV5-1; TRBD2 agrees at 11 bases. This CDR3 spans 17 amino acids. Germline CDR1 is SGHRS and CDR2 is YFSETQ. V lost 3 bases and J lost 3; bases outside the gene matches: 9. CDR3 DNA sequence: TGCGCCAGCAGCTCGGGTGCTAGCGGGGGGCCGACAGATACGCAGTATTTT. It yields the protein CASSSGASGGPTDTQYF.

The J gene is TRBJ2-1, the V gene TRBV12-5, with 9 bases that match TRBD1. This CDR3 is built from 15 residues. With V trimmed by 7 bases and J by 4 bases, 8 bases remained unmatched. CDR1 is LGHNT, CDR2 FRNRAP, per germline. The CDR3: CASDPGTGSYNEQFF. CDR3 nucleotide sequence: TGTGCTAGTGATCCCGGGACAGGGTCGTACAATGAGCAGTTCTTC.

The chain couples TRBV7-9 to TRBJ2-1; weak D call: TRBD2 (7 bases). CDR3 length: 16 residues. The germline V gene has CDR1 SEHNR and CDR2 FQNEAQ (reference sequence). Trimming removed 2 bases at V and 4 bases at J, with 15 bases between. The CDR3 region has the DNA TGTGCCAGCAGCTTATTCGGGGGGCCTCAGTACAATGAGCAGTTCTTC. Amino acid sequence: CASSLFGGPQYNEQFF.

The chain carries TRBV5-1 and TRBJ1-2; 9 nucleotides line up with TRBD1. J lost 5 bases, V lost 4 bases, and 6 bases had no gene match. The CDR3 is 14 amino acids. The V gene's germline CDR1 is SGHRS and CDR2 YFSETQ. The CDR3 loop is CASSLWGQGYGYTF. The CDR3 DNA reads as TGCGCCAGCAGCCTCTGGGGACAGGGTTATGGCTACACCTTC.